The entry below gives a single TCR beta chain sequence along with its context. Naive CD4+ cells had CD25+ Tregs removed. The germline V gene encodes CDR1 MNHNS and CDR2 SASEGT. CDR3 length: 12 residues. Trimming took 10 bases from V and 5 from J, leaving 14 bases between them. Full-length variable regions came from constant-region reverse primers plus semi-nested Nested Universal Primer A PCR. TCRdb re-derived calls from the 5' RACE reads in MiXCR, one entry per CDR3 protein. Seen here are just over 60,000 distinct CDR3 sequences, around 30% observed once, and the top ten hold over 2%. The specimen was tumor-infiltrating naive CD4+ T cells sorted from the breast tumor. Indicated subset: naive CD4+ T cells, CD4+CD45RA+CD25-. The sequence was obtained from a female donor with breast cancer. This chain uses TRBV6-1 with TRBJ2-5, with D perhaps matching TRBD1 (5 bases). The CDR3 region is CATQGYGETQYF. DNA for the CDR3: TGTGCCACTCAGGGATATGGGGAGACCCAGTACTTC.